The 29 T cell receptor beta chains below were found in one sample sequenced in a study of T cells in localized non-small cell lung cancer. Clones were sequenced by immunoSEQ multiplex PCR, and TCRdb holds only the in-frame ones, with some missing. The table lists 50,000 to 75,000 clones, roughly nine tenths of them singletons. The starting material was peripheral blood, obtained before any cancer treatment. Receptor source: a man aged 40 to 70 with stage I lung adenocarcinoma.

This rearrangement joins TRBV7-8 to TRBJ1-2, with 10 bases aligning to TRBD1. The CDR3 spans 15 residues. Germline trimming cut 0 bases from V and 7 bases from J; bases unmatched to any gene: 5. Germline CDR1 is SGHVS and CDR2 is FQNEAQ. DNA for the CDR3: TGTGCCAGCAGCTTAGCTTCCGGGACAGGGGCTGGCTACACCTTC. This sequence encodes CASSLASGTGAGYTF.

The chain links TRBV18 to TRBJ2-1, with D unresolved. Trimming cost V 3 bases and J 0 bases, with 9 bases left between them. This CDR3 region has 15 residues. CDR1 is KGHSH, CDR2 LQKENI, per germline. CDR3 nucleotide sequence: TGTGCCAGCTCACCTAACTCCGACTCCTACAATGAGCAGTTCTTC. Protein product: CASSPNSDSYNEQFF.

The chain joins TRBV12-5 to TRBJ2-3, with D perhaps matching TRBD2 (5 bases). Germline CDR1 is LGHNT and CDR2 is FRNRAP. The CDR3 loop spans 13 amino acids. V was trimmed by 6 bases and J by 1 base, leaving 8 bases between them. The CDR3 loop reads CASGVGGTDTQYF. CDR3 nucleotides: TGTGCTAGTGGGGTGGGAGGCACAGATACGCAGTATTTT. The entire variable domain, with the rest obtained from reference TRBV12-5 and TRBJ2-3, is as follows: DARVTQTPRHKVTEMGQEVTMRCQPILGHNTVFWYRQTMMQGLELLAYFRNRAPLDDSGMPKDRFSAEMPDATLATLKIQPSEPRDSAVYFCASGVGGTDTQYFGPGTRLTVL.

The chain uses TRBV5-1 and TRBJ2-5, with a weak D call TRBD1 (5 bases). The germline CDR1 and CDR2 sequences are SGHRS and YFSETQ. The V gene lost 4 bases and the J gene lost 2 bases, with 9 bases spanning the gap. The CDR3 is made up of 13 amino acids. The CDR3 loop reads CASSQDIQETQYF. CDR3 DNA: TGCGCCAGCAGCCAGGACATTCAAGAGACCCAGTACTTC.

V is TRBV9 and J is TRBJ2-1, with 10 bases matching TRBD1. Germline CDR1 reads SGDLS; CDR2 reads YYNGEE. Unmatched junction bases numbered 16, after V lost 6 bases and J lost 7 bases. The CDR3 runs to 17 residues. CDR3 nucleotides: TGTGCCAGCACCAATAATAAACGCGGGACAGGGGTGAATGAGCAGTTCTTC. It yields the protein CASTNNKRGTGVNEQFF.

The genes are TRBV7-6 and TRBJ2-3; tentatively, D is TRBD2 (6 bases). The ends were cut back, 1 base at V and 2 bases at J, with 7 bases in the middle. This CDR3 comprises 14 residues. In germline, CDR1 is SGHVS, CDR2 FNYEAQ. As DNA, the CDR3 is TGTGCCAGCAGCTTAGGGGGACTCACAGATACGCAGTATTTT. Residues: CASSLGGLTDTQYF.

The chain uses TRBV5-1 and TRBJ2-4; TRBD2 is a possible D gene (6 bases). Germline V gene lookup returns CDR1 SGHRS and CDR2 YFSETQ. The V end was cut by 3 bases, the J end by 12 bases, with 13 bases between. The CDR3 has 12 residues. The CDR3 is CASSSSAGSQYF. The CDR3 DNA sequence: TGCGCCAGCAGCTCCTCGGCGGGGAGTCAGTACTTC.

The chain has TRBV29-1 and TRBJ2-3; 8 nucleotides agree with TRBD1. Germline V gene lookup returns CDR1 SQVTM and CDR2 ANQGSEA. The CDR3 sequence is 16 residues long. Trimming at V came to 1 base and at J to 0 bases, leaving 6 bases not matched to a gene. CDR3 region: CSVEGRTGPSTDTQYF. The DNA of the CDR3 is TGCAGCGTTGAAGGCCGGACAGGGCCTAGCACAGATACGCAGTATTTT.

The chain links TRBV28 to TRBJ2-1, with a possible D match to TRBD2 (6 bases). Trimming took 6 bases from V and 7 from J, leaving 19 bases between them. CDR3 length: 15 amino acids. The germline gives CDR1 MDHEN, CDR2 SYDVKM. CDR3 DNA sequence: TGTGCCAGCAGCCCAAGCGGGTCTCCCGGGAATGAGCAGTTCTTC. Its protein is CASSPSGSPGNEQFF.

The chain recombines TRBV7-9 with TRBJ2-2; unclear D gene. V shed 5 bases and J shed 5 bases, with 3 bases lying between them. The germline V gene has CDR1 SEHNR and CDR2 FQNEAQ (reference sequence). The CDR3 contains 11 residues. Here the CDR3 reads CASSPTGELFF. CDR3 in DNA: TGTGCCAGCAGCCCAACCGGGGAGCTGTTTTTT.

This chain connects TRBV5-1 to TRBJ1-1; the D gene is possibly TRBD1 (6 bases). V lost 4 bases to trimming and J lost 1 base, with 8 bases between them. CDR1 and CDR2 from the germline V gene are SGHRS and YFSETQ. This CDR3 has 13 residues. The CDR3 spells CASSRTANTEAFF. The DNA for the CDR3 is TGCGCCAGCAGCCGGACAGCGAACACTGAAGCTTTCTTT.

This clone has only one observation. The V call is TRBV6-5, the J call TRBJ2-3, with D perhaps TRBD2 (5 bases). CDR3 length: 14 residues. Trimming cost V 0 bases and J 6 bases, with 10 bases left between them. The germline gives CDR1 MNHEY, CDR2 SVGAGI. Here the CDR3 reads CASSYSGSRDTQYF. Here the CDR3 DNA reads TGTGCCAGCAGTTACTCAGGGAGTAGGGATACGCAGTATTTT.

The chain employs TRBV4-1 and TRBJ2-7; D gene unclear. V was shortened by 1 base and J by 3 bases, with 13 bases between the two germline ends. The CDR3 length is 15 residues. In germline, CDR1 is MGHRA, CDR2 YSYEKL. The CDR3 reads CASSQGTSGYYEQYF. In DNA, the CDR3 is TGCGCCAGCAGCCAAGGGACCTCGGGTTACTACGAGCAGTACTTC.

The J gene is TRBJ1-2, the V gene TRBV4-1; 8 positions match TRBD1. Trimming at V came to 0 bases and at J to 3 bases, leaving 6 bases not matched to a gene. The CDR3 loop spans 16 amino acids. Germline CDR1 reads MGHRA; CDR2 reads YSYEKL. Written as DNA, the CDR3 is TGCGCCAGCAGCCAAGAAGGGACAGGTTCCTACTATGGCTACACCTTC. It translates to CASSQEGTGSYYGYTF.

The V gene is TRBV19, the J gene TRBJ1-2; D unclear. The length of the CDR3 is 14 residues. The ends were cut back, 6 bases at V and 0 bases at J, with 11 bases in the middle. Germline V CDR1 and CDR2: LNHDA, SQIVND (reference sequence). The CDR3 nucleotides read TGTGCCAGTAGGGGCACCATAGCTAACTATGGCTACACCTTC. This gives the protein CASRGTIANYGYTF.

This chain connects TRBV30 to TRBJ1-4; D uncertain. Germline V lookup: CDR1 GTSNPN, CDR2 SVGIG (reference sequence). The CDR3 spans 14 residues. Trimming removed 1 base at V and 0 bases at J, with 6 bases between. The CDR3 DNA sequence: TGTGCCTGGAGTGGCCAGGCAACTAATGAAAAACTGTTTTTT. Translated: CAWSGQATNEKLFF.

This chain joins TRBV27 and TRBJ1-1, with a weak D call TRBD1 (6 bases). The CDR3 has 11 amino acids. Trimming removed 5 bases from V and 7 bases from J, with 8 bases in between. Germline V gene sequence: CDR1 MNHEY, CDR2 SMNVEV (reference sequence). The CDR3 here is CASSTGLEAFF. The CDR3 coding sequence is TGTGCCAGCAGTACAGGGCTTGAAGCTTTCTTT.

V gene TRBV7-2 combines with J gene TRBJ1-2; TRBD1 aligns across 8 bases. This CDR3 contains 15 residues. Germline lookup yields CDR1 SGHTA and CDR2 FQGNSA. V lost 5 bases and J lost 6; bases outside the gene matches: 11. CDR3 amino acids: CASSLDRTGHDGYTF. CDR3 coding DNA: TGTGCCAGCAGCCTCGACCGGACAGGGCACGATGGCTACACCTTC.

This clone was counted a single time. The V call is TRBV12-5, the J call TRBJ1-1, with D unclear. Trimming took off 6 bases at V and 7 bases at J, with 15 bases between the two ends. CDR1 and CDR2 (germline): LGHNT, FRNRAP. The CDR3 totals 13 residues. Written as DNA, the CDR3 is TGTGCTAGTGGCTACGATGCGGGGTTTGAAGCTTTCTTT. Translated: CASGYDAGFEAFF.

V gene TRBV7-9 combines with J gene TRBJ2-7; TRBD1 aligns across 8 bases. CDR3 length: 16 amino acids. V was pared by 1 base and J by 0 bases, with 5 bases of the junction left unmatched. Germline V gene data show CDR1 as SEHNR and CDR2 as FQNEAQ (reference sequence). The CDR3 loop is CASSLGQTGDSYEQYF. In DNA form, the CDR3 reads TGTGCCAGCAGCTTAGGACAGACAGGGGACTCCTACGAGCAGTACTTC.

J is TRBJ2-1 and V is TRBV4-2; 9 nucleotides align to TRBD2. Germline CDR1 reads LGHNA; CDR2 reads YNFKEQ. J was trimmed by 7 bases and V by 0 bases; bases with no gene match: 10. This CDR3 contains 17 residues. The CDR3 DNA follows: TGTGCCAGCAGCCAAGAAGGCGCTAGCGGGGTCTGGAATGAGCAGTTCTTC. Protein: CASSQEGASGVWNEQFF.

This rearrangement joins TRBV5-6 to TRBJ1-1, with D maybe TRBD1 (5 bases). This CDR3 comprises 16 residues. Germline CDR1 SGHDT, CDR2 YYEEEE. Trimming removed 5 bases at V and 4 bases at J, with 21 bases between. The CDR3 DNA follows: TGTGCCAGCAGTTTCGCTAATTGGGGGTCTTTCACTGAAGCTTTCTTT. It specifies CASSFANWGSFTEAFF. Full variable domain (missing parts from reference TRBV5-6 and TRBJ1-1): DAGVTQSPTHLIKTRGQQVTLRCSPKSGHDTVSWYQQALGQGPQFIFQYYEEEERQRGNFPDRFSGHQFPNYSSELNVNALLLGDSALYLCASSFANWGSFTEAFFGQGTRLTVV.

This chain links TRBV7-9 with TRBJ2-3; D gene uncertain. The CDR3 is 12 amino acids. Deletions cut 4 bases from V and 5 bases from J, with 7 bases between. The V gene's germline CDR1 is SEHNR and CDR2 FQNEAQ (reference sequence). The DNA of the CDR3 is TGTGCCAGCAGCTCCCTCGGAGATACGCAGTATTTT. It encodes CASSSLGDTQYF.

The rearrangement links TRBV7-9 to TRBJ1-4; tentative D call: TRBD1 (5 bases). This CDR3 contains 14 residues. V was trimmed by 5 bases and J by 4 bases, leaving 11 bases between them. The germline V gene encodes CDR1 SEHNR and CDR2 FQNEAQ (reference sequence). The CDR3 coding sequence is TGTGCCAGCAGCCCCACGGGGGTTAATGAAAAACTGTTTTTT. Protein: CASSPTGVNEKLFF.

The chain carries TRBV19 and TRBJ2-2; TRBD1 agrees at 12 bases. Trimming at V came to 3 bases and at J to 7 bases, leaving 6 bases not matched to a gene. The CDR3 totals 16 residues. Germline loops: CDR1 LNHDA, CDR2 SQIVND (reference sequence). The CDR3 spells CASSMFGDRGLGELFF. In DNA, the CDR3 is TGTGCCAGTAGTATGTTCGGGGACAGGGGGCTCGGGGAGCTGTTTTTT.

This clone was picked up one time. V is TRBV6-5 and J is TRBJ1-1; D not certain. The CDR3 runs 13 residues. Germline-derived CDR1 and CDR2 are MNHEY and SVGAGI. Trimming took off 1 base at V and 1 base at J, with 4 bases between the two ends. CDR3 in amino acids: CASSYYGNTEAFF. The DNA for the CDR3 is TGTGCCAGCAGTTACTACGGGAACACTGAAGCTTTCTTT.

The V call is TRBV30, the J call TRBJ2-7; D is possibly TRBD1 or TRBD2 (5 bases each). V gave up 1 base and J gave up 7 bases, with 11 bases separating them. Germline V lookup: CDR1 GTSNPN, CDR2 SVGIG (reference sequence). CDR3 size: 12 residues. CDR3 bases: TGTGCCTGGAGTGGGGACCAGAGGGAGCAGTACTTC. This encodes CAWSGDQREQYF. Drawing the rest from reference TRBV30 and TRBJ2-7, the complete variable domain is SQTIHQWPATLVQPVGSPLSLECTVEGTSNPNLYWYRQAAGRGLQLLFYSVGIGQISSEVPQNLSASRPQDRQFILSSKKLLLSDSGFYLCAWSGDQREQYFGPGTRLTVT.

The J gene is TRBJ2-5, the V gene TRBV6-5; maybe TRBD2 (6 bases). In germline, CDR1 is MNHEY, CDR2 SVGAGI. V shed 2 bases and J shed 4 bases, with 14 bases lying between them. CDR3 length: 15 residues. In DNA, the CDR3 is TGTGCCAGCAGTTACGGCGCGGGATCCCTAGAGACCCAGTACTTC. Translation gives CASSYGAGSLETQYF.

The rearrangement uses TRBV5-5 and TRBJ1-4; D possibly corresponds to TRBD1 (5 bases). Germline-derived CDR1 and CDR2 are SGHKS and YYEKEE (reference sequence). Deletions cut 2 bases from V and 0 bases from J, with 11 bases between. This CDR3 has 16 residues. This chain's CDR3 is CASSLGPRATNEKLFF. The DNA of the CDR3 is TGTGCCAGCAGCTTAGGGCCCAGGGCAACTAATGAAAAACTGTTTTTT. Together with reference TRBV5-5 and TRBJ1-4, the CDR3 gives the full variable domain: DAGVTQSPTHLIKTRGQQVTLRCSPISGHKSVSWYQQVLGQGPQFIFQYYEKEERGRGNFPDRFSARQFPNYSSELNVNALLLGDSALYLCASSLGPRATNEKLFFGSGTQLSVL.